The next 13 T cell receptor beta chains were all read from a single sample in a study of blood T cell repertoires in COVID-19 (dated by TCRdb to 2019 to 2021). The library came from the immunoSEQ multiplex PCR assay. Entries here come from immuneACCESS through TCRdb and include only in-frame sequences with V and J called. Some clones fail to appear in such tables; in the studies checked, an unresolved V gene covers under half of the shortfall, and the cause of the remainder is unknown. The table for this sample lists about 100,000 clones; 85% to 95% of them were counted only once. Clones ranked in the top ten supply 5% to 6% of the sample. The source material was peripheral blood. These receptors were taken from a man aged 50-60 years with active COVID-19.

This sequence joins TRBV5-4 and TRBJ2-5, with 7 bases identical to TRBD1. V dropped 1 base and J dropped 3; count of bases not matched to a gene: 12. CDR1 is SGHNT, CDR2 YYREEE, per germline (reference sequence). The CDR3 consists of 17 residues. CDR3 region: CASSLWDSGTTKETQYF. The CDR3 nucleotides read TGTGCCAGCAGCTTGTGGGACAGCGGAACCACCAAAGAGACCCAGTACTTC.

V usage is TRBV28 and J usage is TRBJ2-3, with 9 positions matching TRBD2. The CDR3 runs to 16 residues. V was clipped by 4 bases and J by 5 bases; unmatched bases: 10. Germline CDR1 MDHEN, CDR2 SYDVKM. CDR3 residues: CASSSGGRANRDTQYF. CDR3 nucleotides: TGTGCCAGCAGTTCCGGCGGGAGGGCCAATAGAGATACGCAGTATTTT.

The V gene is TRBV6-6, the J gene TRBJ2-7; 9 nucleotides line up with TRBD1. V shed 4 bases, J shed 3 bases, and the junction held 7 bases outside the gene matches. Germline V gene data show CDR1 as MNHNY and CDR2 as SVGAGI (reference sequence). This CDR3 is built from 15 residues. DNA for the CDR3: TGTGCCAGCAGTTCGGGACAGGGTCCCAACTACGAGCAGTACTTC. Translation: CASSSGQGPNYEQYF.

V gene TRBV6-1 combines with J gene TRBJ2-5; 10 bases are shared with TRBD2. Germline CDR1 and CDR2: MNHNS and SASEGT. V lost 4 bases, J lost 4 bases, and 9 bases stayed unmatched. This CDR3 has 16 amino acids. CDR3 bases: TGTGCCAGCAGTGGGGCTAGCGGGAGTGGGCTAGAGACCCAGTACTTC. This encodes CASSGASGSGLETQYF.

V and J are TRBV12-3 or TRBV12-4 and TRBJ2-3; D is unclear. The V end lost 2 bases, the J end lost 2 bases, and 5 bases lay between the germline ends. This CDR3 comprises 13 residues. The CDR3 sequence: CASSLMATDTQYF. DNA of the CDR3: TGTGCCAGCAGTTTAATGGCCACAGATACGCAGTATTTT.

The chain employs TRBV12-5 and TRBJ2-3, with a tentative D call TRBD2 (5 bases). Trimming pared 6 bases from V and 6 bases from J, leaving 7 bases between. Germline V lookup: CDR1 LGHNT, CDR2 FRNRAP. There are 11 residues in the CDR3. CDR3: CASGSGDTQYF. The CDR3 region has the DNA TGTGCTAGTGGGTCGGGGGATACGCAGTATTTT.

The CDR3 protein is CASRRGAANTGELFF. The CDR3 DNA follows: TGTGCCAGCAGGCGGGGCGCTGCGAACACCGGGGAGCTGTTTTTT. This chain joins TRBV7-2 and TRBJ2-2; possible D gene TRBD2, 6 bases. The CDR3 consists of 15 residues. Trimming stripped 6 bases from V and 0 bases from J, with 11 bases between. CDR1 is SGHTA and CDR2 is FQGNSA in the germline V gene.

The J gene is TRBJ1-5, the V gene TRBV5-1; D is possibly TRBD1 (5 bases). The CDR3 runs 16 residues. The germline gives CDR1 SGHRS, CDR2 YFSETQ. V lost 4 bases and J lost 0, with 14 bases in between. CDR3: CASSPQGSGSNQPQHF. CDR3 nucleotides: TGCGCCAGCAGCCCCCAGGGAAGTGGTAGCAATCAGCCCCAGCATTTT.

This chain uses TRBV30 with TRBJ2-7; D possibly corresponds to TRBD2 (5 bases). The germline V gene has CDR1 GTSNPN and CDR2 SVGIG (reference sequence). Trimming took 3 bases from V and 3 from J, leaving 6 bases between them. The CDR3 runs 11 residues. The CDR3 DNA reads TGTGCCTGGAGCGGGGACTACGAGCAGTACTTC. It translates to CAWSGDYEQYF. Full variable domain (missing parts from reference TRBV30 and TRBJ2-7): SQTIHQWPATLVQPVGSPLSLECTVEGTSNPNLYWYRQAAGRGLQLLFYSVGIGQISSEVPQNLSASRPQDRQFILSSKKLLLSDSGFYLCAWSGDYEQYFGPGTRLTVT.

This chain connects TRBV30 to TRBJ1-4, with 7 bases lining up with TRBD1. The V segment lost 0 bases and the J segment 8 bases; nucleotides outside the gene matches: 12. Germline CDR1 and CDR2: GTSNPN and SVGIG (reference sequence). This CDR3 region has 16 residues. The CDR3 spells CAWSVPTTGRREKLFF. CDR3 DNA sequence: TGTGCCTGGAGTGTCCCCACGACAGGGCGTCGAGAAAAACTGTTTTTT.

The chain combines TRBV5-6 with TRBJ2-5; 7 bases match TRBD2. The J segment lost 4 bases and the V segment lost 4 bases, leaving 7 bases of the junction unmatched. The CDR3 loop spans 14 amino acids. The V gene's germline CDR1 is SGHDT and CDR2 YYEEEE. DNA for the CDR3: TGTGCCAGCAGCCGGACTAGTAGGAGAGAGACCCAGTACTTC. As protein: CASSRTSRRETQYF. The full variable domain, with the rest looked up from reference TRBV5-6 and TRBJ2-5, is DAGVTQSPTHLIKTRGQQVTLRCSPKSGHDTVSWYQQALGQGPQFIFQYYEEEERQRGNFPDRFSGHQFPNYSSELNVNALLLGDSALYLCASSRTSRRETQYFGPGTRLLVL.

The V call is TRBV27, the J call TRBJ2-1; D gene ambiguous. The CDR3 is made up of 15 amino acids. CDR1 is MNHEY, CDR2 SMNVEV, per germline (reference sequence). V was pared by 5 bases and J by 2 bases, with 13 bases between. The chain's CDR3 is CASSLTRDTYNEQFF. CDR3 DNA: TGTGCCAGCAGTCTAACCCGAGACACCTACAATGAGCAGTTCTTC.

This clone was picked up a small number of times. This sequence joins TRBV3-1 (or the pseudogene TRBV3-2) and TRBJ1-2; D unresolved. Germline V gene data show CDR1 as LGHDT and CDR2 as YNNKEL (reference sequence). Trimming removed 8 bases from V and 6 bases from J, with 25 bases in between. The CDR3 has 16 amino acids. As DNA, the CDR3 is TGTGCCAGCGCCGATCAACGGGGAGGAGGTTTAGATGGCTACACCTTC. Translated: CASADQRGGGLDGYTF.